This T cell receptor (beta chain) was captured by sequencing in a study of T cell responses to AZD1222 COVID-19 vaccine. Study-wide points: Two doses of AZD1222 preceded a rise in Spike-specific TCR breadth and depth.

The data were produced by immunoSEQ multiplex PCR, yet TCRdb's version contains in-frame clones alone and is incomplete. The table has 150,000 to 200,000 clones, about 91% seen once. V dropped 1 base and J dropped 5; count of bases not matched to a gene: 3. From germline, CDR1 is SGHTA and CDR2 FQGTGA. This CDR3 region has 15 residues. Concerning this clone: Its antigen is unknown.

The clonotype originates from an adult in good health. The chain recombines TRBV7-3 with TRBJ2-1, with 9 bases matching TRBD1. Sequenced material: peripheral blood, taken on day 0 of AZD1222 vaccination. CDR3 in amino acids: CASSLRGTGNNEQFF. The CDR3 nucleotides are TGTGCCAGCAGCTTAAGAGGGACAGGGAACAATGAGCAGTTCTTC.